This T cell receptor (beta chain) was recovered during a study of neurological immune-mediated disorders. CDR3 length: 15 amino acids. V was pared by 4 bases and J by 4 bases, with 14 bases between. The germline V gene has CDR1 SGHAT and CDR2 FQNNGV. There are many counts of this clonotype. From the 5' RACE reads, TCRdb called clonotypes with MiXCR, one entry per CDR3 protein. Here the sample spans around 30,000 distinct CDR3 sequences, under 5% being singletons. The clonotype originates from a woman aged 40-49 years in good health. The gene calls are TRBV11-2 and TRBJ1-5, with TRBD1 as a possible D gene (5 bases). The specimen sequenced was CD4+ T cells from blood. Here the CDR3 reads CASSSEGLENQPQHF. CDR3 in DNA: TGTGCCAGCAGCTCAGAGGGGCTTGAAAATCAGCCCCAGCATTTT.